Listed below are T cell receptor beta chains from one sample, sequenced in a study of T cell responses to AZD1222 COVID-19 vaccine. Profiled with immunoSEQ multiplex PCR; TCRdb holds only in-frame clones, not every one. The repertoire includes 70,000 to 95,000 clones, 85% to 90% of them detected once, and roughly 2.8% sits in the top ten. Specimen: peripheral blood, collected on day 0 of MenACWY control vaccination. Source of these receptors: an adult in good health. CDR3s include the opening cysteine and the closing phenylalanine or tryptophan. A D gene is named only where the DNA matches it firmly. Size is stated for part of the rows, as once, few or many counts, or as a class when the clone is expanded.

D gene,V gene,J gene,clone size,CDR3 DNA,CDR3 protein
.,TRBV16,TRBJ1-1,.,TGTGCCAGCAGCCACCCAGGGAGGGACACTGAAGCTTTCTTT,CASSHPGRDTEAFF
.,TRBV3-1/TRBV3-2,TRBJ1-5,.,TGTGCCAGCAGCCAAGACCCCCAAGGGAATCAGCCCCAGCATTTT,CASSQDPQGNQPQHF
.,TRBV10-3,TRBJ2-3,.,TGTGCCATCAGTGCCGAAACCGCCAAGGACACAGATACGCAGTATTTT,CAISAETAKDTDTQYF
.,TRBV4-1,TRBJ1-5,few,TGCGCCAGCAGCCAAGATCCGATTGGAAACCGGAATCAGCCCCAGCATTTT,CASSQDPIGNRNQPQHF
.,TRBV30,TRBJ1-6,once,TGTGCCTGGAACTGGAGAGATAATTCACCCCTCCACTTT,CAWNWRDNSPLHF
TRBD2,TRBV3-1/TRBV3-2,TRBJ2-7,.,TGTGCCAGCAGCCAAGCGGGGGGACTAGCGGGGTTCTACGAGCAGTACTTC,CASSQAGGLAGFYEQYF
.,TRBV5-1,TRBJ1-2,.,TGCGCCAGCAGCGTGACAGGCCTGGGCTATGGCTACACCTTC,CASSVTGLGYGYTF
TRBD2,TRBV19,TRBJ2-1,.,TGTGCCAGTAGTATAGAGCGGGGGTTTTACAATGAGCAGTTCTTC,CASSIERGFYNEQFF
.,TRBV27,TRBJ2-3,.,TGTGCCAGCAGTCCCCGATATGGCACAGATACGCAGTATTTT,CASSPRYGTDTQYF
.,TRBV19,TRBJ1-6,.,TGTGCCAGTAGTCCGGGACGTCGAGATTCACCCCTCCACTTT,CASSPGRRDSPLHF
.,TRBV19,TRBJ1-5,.,TGTGCCAGCGATACAGGGAGAAGGGGCAATCAGCCCCAGCATTTT,CASDTGRRGNQPQHF
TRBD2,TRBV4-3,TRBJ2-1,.,TGCGCCAGCAGCCAAGGGACTAGGGACTCTGAGCAGTTCTTC,CASSQGTRDSEQFF
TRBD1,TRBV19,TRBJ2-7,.,TGTGCCAGTAGAGGGCAGGGGGCTCCCCACGAGCAGTACTTC,CASRGQGAPHEQYF
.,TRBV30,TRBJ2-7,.,TGTGCCTGGAGTTCCCAGAACGAGGGCTACGAGCAGTACTTC,CAWSSQNEGYEQYF
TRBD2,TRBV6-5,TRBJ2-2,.,TGTGCCAGCAATATAGCGGGGGGGAACACCGGGGAGCTGTTTTTT,CASNIAGGNTGELFF
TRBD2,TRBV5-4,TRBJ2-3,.,TGTGCCAGCAGCCGAACTAGCGGAGAACGAGATACGCAGTATTTT,CASSRTSGERDTQYF
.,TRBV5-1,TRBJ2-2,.,TGCGCCAGCAGCGTGCAGGGTTCGAACACCGGGGAGCTGTTTTTT,CASSVQGSNTGELFF
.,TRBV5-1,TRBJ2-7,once,TGCGCCAGCAGCTTGGGGGGAATCGAGCAGTACTTC,CASSLGGIEQYF
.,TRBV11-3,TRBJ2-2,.,TGTGCCAGCGATAGGCTAGGCGGTACCGGGGAGCTGTTTTTT,CASDRLGGTGELFF
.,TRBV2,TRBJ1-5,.,TGTGCCAGCAGTTCCGGGACGGTTAATCAGCCCCAGCATTTT,CASSSGTVNQPQHF
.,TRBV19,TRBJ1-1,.,TGTGCCAGTAGTACAGGCTTGAACACTGAAGCTTTCTTT,CASSTGLNTEAFF
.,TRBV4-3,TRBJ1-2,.,TGCGCCAGCAGCCAAGACCGGATTTCCTATGGCTACACCTTC,CASSQDRISYGYTF
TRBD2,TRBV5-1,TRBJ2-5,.,TGCGCCAGCAGCTCCCTTGCGGGGGGGTTCCAAGAGACCCAGTACTTC,CASSSLAGGFQETQYF
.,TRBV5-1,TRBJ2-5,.,TGCGCCAGCAGCTTGTCCAGGGGATCAGAGACCCAGTACTTC,CASSLSRGSETQYF
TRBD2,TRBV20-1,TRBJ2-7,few,TGCAGTGCTAGTCTAGCGGGGGCCTACGAGCAGTACTTC,CSASLAGAYEQYF
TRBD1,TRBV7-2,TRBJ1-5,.,TGTGCCAGCAGCTTGGGACAGAGCAATCAGCCCCAGCATTTT,CASSLGQSNQPQHF
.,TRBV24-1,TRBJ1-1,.,TGTGCCACCAGTGTGGAGGGCAACGAGGCTGAAGCTTTCTTT,CATSVEGNEAEAFF
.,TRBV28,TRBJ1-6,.,TGTGCCACACAGGTGGGGACCTCCTATAATTCACCCCTCCACTTT,CATQVGTSYNSPLHF
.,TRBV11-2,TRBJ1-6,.,TGTGCCAGCAGCTCACAAAGCCAGTATAATTCACCCCTCCACTTT,CASSSQSQYNSPLHF
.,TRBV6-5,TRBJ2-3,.,TGTGCCAGCAGAGGCAACACAGATACGCAGTATTTT,CASRGNTDTQYF
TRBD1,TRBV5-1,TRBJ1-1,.,TGCGCCAGCAGCTTCCAGGGGGACGGCACTGAAGCTTTCTTT,CASSFQGDGTEAFF
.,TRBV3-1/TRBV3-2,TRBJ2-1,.,TGTGCCAGCAGCCAAGCCCGACTAGAAGGAAGCTCCTACAATGAGCAGTTCTTC,CASSQARLEGSSYNEQFF
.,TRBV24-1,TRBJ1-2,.,TGTGCCACCAGTGATTTAGTCCGATACACCTTC,CATSDLVRYTF
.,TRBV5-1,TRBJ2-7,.,TGCGCCAGCACCTCCAGCCTCTACGAGCAGTACTTC,CASTSSLYEQYF
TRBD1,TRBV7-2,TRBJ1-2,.,TGTGCCAGCAGCTCTAGGACAGGGCCAAACTATGGCTACACCTTC,CASSSRTGPNYGYTF
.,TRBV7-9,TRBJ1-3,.,TGTGCCAGCAGCTCGTCAGCGAGAATATCTGGAAACACCATATATTTT,CASSSSARISGNTIYF
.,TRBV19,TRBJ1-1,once,TGTGCCAGTAGTCCGCCGGGTAGGCTGAACACTGAAGCTTTCTTT,CASSPPGRLNTEAFF
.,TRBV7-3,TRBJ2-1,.,TGTGCCAGCAGCTTATCCTATACTAGCAGAGACAATGAGCAGTTCTTC,CASSLSYTSRDNEQFF
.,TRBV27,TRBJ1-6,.,TGTGCCAGCAGTTTTAACGGGGGGACAAGCTCCTATAATTCACCCCTCCACTTT,CASSFNGGTSSYNSPLHF
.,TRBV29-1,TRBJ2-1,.,TGCAGCGTTGTAGGGCAACCCGAAAAGACAATCGACAATGAGCAGTTCTTC,CSVVGQPEKTIDNEQFF
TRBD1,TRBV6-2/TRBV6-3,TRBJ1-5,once,TGTGCCAGCAGCCCTAGTAGGGGGCGTAGCAATCAGCCCCAGCATTTT,CASSPSRGRSNQPQHF
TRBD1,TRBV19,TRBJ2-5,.,TGTGCCAGTAGTATAGCACAGGGGGTCGAGACCCAGTACTTC,CASSIAQGVETQYF
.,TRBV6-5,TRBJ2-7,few,TGTGCCAGCACGCAGACAGGTACCTACGAGCAGTACTTC,CASTQTGTYEQYF
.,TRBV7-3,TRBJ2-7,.,TGTGCCAGCAGCTTAATGTCTAGGGCTCTCTACGAGCAGTACTTC,CASSLMSRALYEQYF
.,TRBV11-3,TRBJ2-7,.,TGTGCCAGCAGCTTGGACGGCGGCCACTACGAGCAGTACTTC,CASSLDGGHYEQYF
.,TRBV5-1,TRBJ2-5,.,TGCGCCAGCAGCTTGGCAGCAGGGAACCAAGAGACCCAGTACTTC,CASSLAAGNQETQYF
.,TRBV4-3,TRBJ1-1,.,TGCGCCAGCAGCCAAGATAACAGAGGTGGCACTGAAGCTTTCTTT,CASSQDNRGGTEAFF
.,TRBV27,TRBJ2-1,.,TGTGCCAGCAGCCCCTTGGACAGGGAGGGCAATGAGCAGTTCTTC,CASSPLDREGNEQFF
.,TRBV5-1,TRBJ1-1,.,TGCGCCAGCAGCTTGTTCCGGGACATTCGGACTGAAGCTTTCTTT,CASSLFRDIRTEAFF
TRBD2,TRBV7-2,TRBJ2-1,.,TGTGCCAGCAGCTCCGGACTAGTGGGCAATGAGCAGTTCTTC,CASSSGLVGNEQFF
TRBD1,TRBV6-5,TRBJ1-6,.,TGTGCCAGCAGGGGGAACGACAGGGAAAATTCACCCCTCCACTTT,CASRGNDRENSPLHF
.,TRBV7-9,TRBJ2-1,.,TGTGCCAGCAGCTTAGTTGGACACGACGGCGATGAGCAGTTCTTC,CASSLVGHDGDEQFF
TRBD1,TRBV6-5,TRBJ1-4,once,TGTGCCAGCAGGACCGGGACAGGGTCCGAAAAACTGTTTTTT,CASRTGTGSEKLFF
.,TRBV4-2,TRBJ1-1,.,TGTGCCAGCAGCCTCCAAAAAGGGACTGAAGCTTTCTTT,CASSLQKGTEAFF
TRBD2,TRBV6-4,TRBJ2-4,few,TGTGCCAGCAGTGACTCAACTAGCGGGGGAAACATTCAGTACTTC,CASSDSTSGGNIQYF
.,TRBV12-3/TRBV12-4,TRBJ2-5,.,TGTGCCAGCACTCAACAGACGGGAGAGACCCAGTACTTC,CASTQQTGETQYF
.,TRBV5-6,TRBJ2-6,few,TGTGCCAGCAGTTTTGGGGCCAACGTCCTGACTTTC,CASSFGANVLTF